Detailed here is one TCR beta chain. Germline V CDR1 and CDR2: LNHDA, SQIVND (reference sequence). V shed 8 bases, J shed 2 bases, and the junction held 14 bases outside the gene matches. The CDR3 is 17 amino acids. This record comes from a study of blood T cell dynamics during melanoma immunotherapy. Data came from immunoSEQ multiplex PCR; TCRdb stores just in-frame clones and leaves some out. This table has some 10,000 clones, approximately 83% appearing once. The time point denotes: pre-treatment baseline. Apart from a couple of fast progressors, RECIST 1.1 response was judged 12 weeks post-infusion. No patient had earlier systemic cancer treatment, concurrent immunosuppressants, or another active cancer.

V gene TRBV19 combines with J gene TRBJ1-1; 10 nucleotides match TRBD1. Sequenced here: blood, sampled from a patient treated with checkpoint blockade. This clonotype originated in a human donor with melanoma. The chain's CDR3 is CASGDAGTGVYNTEAFF. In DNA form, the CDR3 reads TGTGCCAGTGGCGATGCCGGGACAGGGGTTTATAACACTGAAGCTTTCTTT.